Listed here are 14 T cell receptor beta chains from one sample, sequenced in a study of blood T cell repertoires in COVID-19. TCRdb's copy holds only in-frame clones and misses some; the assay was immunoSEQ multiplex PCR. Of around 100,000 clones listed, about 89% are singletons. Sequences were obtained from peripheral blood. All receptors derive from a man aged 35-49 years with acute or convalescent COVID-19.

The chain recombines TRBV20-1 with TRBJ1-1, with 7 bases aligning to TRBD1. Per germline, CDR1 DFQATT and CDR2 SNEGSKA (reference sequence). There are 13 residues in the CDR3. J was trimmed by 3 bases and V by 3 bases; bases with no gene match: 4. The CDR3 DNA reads TGCAGTGCTAGTGAGGGGGCGCACACTGAAGCTTTCTTT. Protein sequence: CSASEGAHTEAFF.

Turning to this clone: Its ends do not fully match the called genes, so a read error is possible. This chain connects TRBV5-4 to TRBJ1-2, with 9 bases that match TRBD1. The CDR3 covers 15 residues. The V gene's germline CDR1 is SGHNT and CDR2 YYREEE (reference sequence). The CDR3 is CASTLGGGQGAGYTF. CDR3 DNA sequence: TGTGCCAGCACCTTGGGGGGGGGACAGGGTGCCGGCTACACCTTC.

The CDR3 spells CASSLPSGTGIGSPLHF. CDR3 DNA sequence: TGTGCCAGCAGCCTACCCTCAGGGACAGGGATCGGCTCACCCCTCCACTTT. V and J are TRBV7-8 and TRBJ1-6; 9 nucleotides match TRBD1. The CDR3 loop spans 17 amino acids. Trimming cost V 5 bases and J 10 bases; bases outside gene matches: 15. Germline lookup yields CDR1 SGHVS and CDR2 FQNEAQ.

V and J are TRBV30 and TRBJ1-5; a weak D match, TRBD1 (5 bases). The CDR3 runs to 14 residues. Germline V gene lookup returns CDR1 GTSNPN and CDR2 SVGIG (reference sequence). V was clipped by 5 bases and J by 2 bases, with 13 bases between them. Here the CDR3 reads CAWGSRAGNQPQHF. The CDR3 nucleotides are TGTGCCTGGGGTTCCAGGGCCGGCAATCAGCCCCAGCATTTT.

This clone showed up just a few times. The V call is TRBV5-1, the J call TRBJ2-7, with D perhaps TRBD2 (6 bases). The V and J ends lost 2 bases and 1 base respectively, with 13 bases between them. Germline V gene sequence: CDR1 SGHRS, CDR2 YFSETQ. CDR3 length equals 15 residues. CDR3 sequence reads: CASSFRDSPSYEQYF. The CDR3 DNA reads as TGCGCCAGCAGCTTCCGGGACTCTCCTTCCTACGAGCAGTACTTC.

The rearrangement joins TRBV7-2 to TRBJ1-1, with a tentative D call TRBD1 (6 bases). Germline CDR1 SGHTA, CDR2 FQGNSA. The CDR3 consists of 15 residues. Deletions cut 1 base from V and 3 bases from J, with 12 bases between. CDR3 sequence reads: CASSLEAGEHTEAFF. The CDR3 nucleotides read TGTGCCAGCAGCTTAGAGGCAGGGGAGCACACTGAAGCTTTCTTT.

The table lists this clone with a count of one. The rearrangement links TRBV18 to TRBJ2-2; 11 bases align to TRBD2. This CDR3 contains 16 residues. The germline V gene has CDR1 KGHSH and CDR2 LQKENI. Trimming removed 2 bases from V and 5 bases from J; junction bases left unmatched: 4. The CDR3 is CASSPEGLAATGELFF. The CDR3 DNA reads TGTGCCAGCTCACCAGAGGGACTAGCGGCGACCGGGGAGCTGTTTTTT. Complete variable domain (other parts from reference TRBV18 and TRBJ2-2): NAGVMQNPRHLVRRRGQEARLRCSPMKGHSHVYWYRQLPEEGLKFMVYLQKENIIDESGMPKERFSAEFPKEGPSILRIQQVVRGDSAAYFCASSPEGLAATGELFFGEGSRLTVL.

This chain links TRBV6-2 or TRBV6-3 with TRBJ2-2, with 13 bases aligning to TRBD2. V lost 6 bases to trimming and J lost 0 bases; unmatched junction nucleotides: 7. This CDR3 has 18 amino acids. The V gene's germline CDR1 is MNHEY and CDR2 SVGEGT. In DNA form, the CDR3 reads TGTGCCAGCAGCCAGGGACTAGCGGGGTCCTCGAACACCGGGGAGCTGTTTTTT. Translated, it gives CASSQGLAGSSNTGELFF.

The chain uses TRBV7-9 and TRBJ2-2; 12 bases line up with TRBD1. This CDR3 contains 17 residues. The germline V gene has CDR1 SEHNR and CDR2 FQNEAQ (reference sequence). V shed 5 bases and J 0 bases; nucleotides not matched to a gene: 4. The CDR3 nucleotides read TGTGCCAGCAGCAGGGGACAGGGGGCATCGAACACCGGGGAGCTGTTTTTT. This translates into CASSRGQGASNTGELFF.

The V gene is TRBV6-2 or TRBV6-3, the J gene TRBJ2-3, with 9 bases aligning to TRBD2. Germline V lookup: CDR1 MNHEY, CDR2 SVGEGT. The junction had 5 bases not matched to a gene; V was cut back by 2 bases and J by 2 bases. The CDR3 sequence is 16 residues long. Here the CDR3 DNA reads TGTGCCAGCAGTTACCGCGCGGGGGGGATCACAGATACGCAGTATTTT. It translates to CASSYRAGGITDTQYF.

CDR3: CASSLDRYQFKFF. CDR3 bases: TGTGCCAGCAGCTTAGACAGGTACCAATTTAAGTTCTTC. The V gene is TRBV11-1, the J gene TRBJ2-1, with a possible D match to TRBD1 (5 bases). This CDR3 is built from 13 residues. Germline loops: CDR1 SGHAT, CDR2 FQDESV (reference sequence). V lost 1 base and J 14 bases, leaving 15 bases between the germline ends.

CDR3 bases: TGTGCCAGCAAGAGACAGGACACCTACGAGCAGTACTTC. It translates to CASKRQDTYEQYF. The chain is built from TRBV2 and TRBJ2-7, with D possibly being TRBD1 (6 bases). CDR1 SNHLY and CDR2 FYNNEI come from the germline V gene. The CDR3 loop spans 13 amino acids. With 7 bases removed from V and 2 bases from J, the gap between germline ends came to 12 bases.

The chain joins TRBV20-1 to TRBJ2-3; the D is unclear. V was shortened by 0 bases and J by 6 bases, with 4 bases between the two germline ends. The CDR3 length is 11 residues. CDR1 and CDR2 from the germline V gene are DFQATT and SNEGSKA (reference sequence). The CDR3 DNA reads TGCAGTGCTAGAGACGGGGATACGCAGTATTTT. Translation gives CSARDGDTQYF.

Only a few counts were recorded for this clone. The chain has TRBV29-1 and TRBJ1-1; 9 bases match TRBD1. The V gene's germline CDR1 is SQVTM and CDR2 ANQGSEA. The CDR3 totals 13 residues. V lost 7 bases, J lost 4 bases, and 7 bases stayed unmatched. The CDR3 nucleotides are TGCAGCGCTAGACAGGGGGAGGGCACTGAAGCTTTCTTT. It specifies CSARQGEGTEAFF.